The rows below give T cell receptor beta chains drawn from one sample of a study of shared clonotypes between healthy human individuals. Repertoires were generated with immunoSEQ multiplex PCR, while TCRdb's copy carries only in-frame clones and drops some. The table has about 2.5 million clones, 85% to 95% seen once. Material: naive CD4+ T cells from PBMCs. Receptors originate from a young man in good health. Some clones in this sample may be carry-over from other donors' samples. Each CDR3 is given with its conserved first and last residue. A D gene is named only where the DNA matches it firmly. Size is stated for part of the rows, as once, few or many counts, or as a class when the clone is expanded.

cdr3_nt: TGTGCCAGCTCACCACCGGGGATAAAGGGTCAGGAGACCCAGTACTTC
cdr3_aa: CASSPPGIKGQETQYF
v_call: TRBV18
clone_size: .
j_call: TRBJ2-5
d_call: .

cdr3_nt: TGTGCCAGCAGTTTGGTTGGTGAAAAACTGTTTTTT
cdr3_aa: CASSLVGEKLFF
v_call: TRBV28
clone_size: .
j_call: TRBJ1-4
d_call: .

cdr3_nt: TGTGCCAGCAGACTGACACTGGAGACTGAAGCTTTCTTT
cdr3_aa: CASRLTLETEAFF
v_call: TRBV6-4
clone_size: .
j_call: TRBJ1-1
d_call: .

cdr3_nt: TGTGCCAGCAGTTTAAGGTCCCCCTACGAGCAGTACTTC
cdr3_aa: CASSLRSPYEQYF
v_call: TRBV27
clone_size: .
j_call: TRBJ2-7
d_call: .

cdr3_nt: TGCAGCGTCCTAAATCCTACCGGATCTGGAAACACCATATATTTT
cdr3_aa: CSVLNPTGSGNTIYF
v_call: TRBV29-1
clone_size: once
j_call: TRBJ1-3
d_call: .

cdr3_nt: TGTGCCAGTAGTATTGCGGCGGTAGCTAACTATGGCTACACCTTC
cdr3_aa: CASSIAAVANYGYTF
v_call: TRBV19
clone_size: .
j_call: TRBJ1-2
d_call: .

cdr3_nt: TGTGCCAGCAGGGGACCGGCCGGAAACACCATATATTTT
cdr3_aa: CASRGPAGNTIYF
v_call: TRBV6-1
clone_size: once
j_call: TRBJ1-3
d_call: .

cdr3_nt: TGCGCCAGCAGCTCCCAAGGGGTTAGCACAGATACGCAGTATTTT
cdr3_aa: CASSSQGVSTDTQYF
v_call: TRBV5-1
clone_size: .
j_call: TRBJ2-3
d_call: .

cdr3_nt: TGTGCTTCCGGCGGGAGGCCTCCCTTGTACAGCACAGATACGCAGTATTTT
cdr3_aa: CASGGRPPLYSTDTQYF
v_call: TRBV30
clone_size: once
j_call: TRBJ2-3
d_call: TRBD2

cdr3_nt: TGTGCCAGTAGTCCCCGACAGCAAAGGCGTTACACTGAAGCTTTCTTT
cdr3_aa: CASSPRQQRRYTEAFF
v_call: TRBV19
clone_size: .
j_call: TRBJ1-1
d_call: .

cdr3_nt: TGCGCCAGCAGCCAAGGTTCTAGCGGGGAACAAGAGACCCAGTACTTC
cdr3_aa: CASSQGSSGEQETQYF
v_call: TRBV4-1
clone_size: .
j_call: TRBJ2-5
d_call: TRBD2

cdr3_nt: TGTGCCAGCATGATACGTTCTAGCAATCAGCCCCAGCATTTT
cdr3_aa: CASMIRSSNQPQHF
v_call: TRBV6-1
clone_size: .
j_call: TRBJ1-5
d_call: .

cdr3_nt: TGTGCCAGCTCACCCGGACAGGAGGACACCATATATTTT
cdr3_aa: CASSPGQEDTIYF
v_call: TRBV18
clone_size: .
j_call: TRBJ1-3
d_call: TRBD1

cdr3_nt: TGTGCCAGCAGCTTGGTACAGGGGACCGGGGAGCTGTTTTTT
cdr3_aa: CASSLVQGTGELFF
v_call: TRBV5-4
clone_size: few
j_call: TRBJ2-2
d_call: TRBD1

cdr3_nt: TGTGCCAGCAGGTCTCACGGGAGAGACTATGGCTACACCTTC
cdr3_aa: CASRSHGRDYGYTF
v_call: TRBV6-5
clone_size: few
j_call: TRBJ1-2
d_call: .

cdr3_nt: TGCAGTGGACTAAATACGCAGTATTTT
cdr3_aa: CSGLNTQYF
v_call: TRBV20-1
clone_size: .
j_call: TRBJ2-3
d_call: .

cdr3_nt: TGTGCCAGCAAGGTCCCAGGATACCACAATGAGCAGTTCTTC
cdr3_aa: CASKVPGYHNEQFF
v_call: TRBV28
clone_size: .
j_call: TRBJ2-1
d_call: .

cdr3_nt: TGTGCCAGCAGTGAATCGGGACAGTTTTTCGGCTACACCTTC
cdr3_aa: CASSESGQFFGYTF
v_call: TRBV2
clone_size: .
j_call: TRBJ1-2
d_call: TRBD1

cdr3_nt: TGTGCCAGCAGCTTAGTACCCGGGAATTCACCCCTCCACTTT
cdr3_aa: CASSLVPGNSPLHF
v_call: TRBV11-2
clone_size: once
j_call: TRBJ1-6
d_call: .

cdr3_nt: TGTGCCAGCAGCTACAGGCAGCTTGGGGGCTACGAGCAGTACTTC
cdr3_aa: CASSYRQLGGYEQYF
v_call: TRBV7-9
clone_size: .
j_call: TRBJ2-7
d_call: .

cdr3_nt: TGTGCCAGCAGCCTAACAGGGGGAGATACTGAAGCTTTCTTT
cdr3_aa: CASSLTGGDTEAFF
v_call: TRBV7-3
clone_size: .
j_call: TRBJ1-1
d_call: TRBD1

cdr3_nt: TGTGCCATCAGCACAGGGGGGTCCCAGCATTTT
cdr3_aa: CAISTGGSQHF
v_call: TRBV10-3
clone_size: few
j_call: TRBJ1-5
d_call: TRBD1

cdr3_nt: TGCGCCAGCAGCTTGGACATTGGAAACACCATATATTTT
cdr3_aa: CASSLDIGNTIYF
v_call: TRBV5-1
clone_size: .
j_call: TRBJ1-3
d_call: .

cdr3_nt: TGTGCCTGGAGTGTAACAGGGGCCCCGGCAGATACGCAGTATTTT
cdr3_aa: CAWSVTGAPADTQYF
v_call: TRBV30
clone_size: .
j_call: TRBJ2-3
d_call: TRBD1

cdr3_nt: TGTGCCAGCAGTTACTCAGGTTTTGGGGACGGAGCTTTCTTT
cdr3_aa: CASSYSGFGDGAFF
v_call: TRBV6-5
clone_size: .
j_call: TRBJ1-1
d_call: .

cdr3_nt: TGTGCCAGCAGTTATGAACAGTACTATGGCTACACCTTC
cdr3_aa: CASSYEQYYGYTF
v_call: TRBV6-5
clone_size: .
j_call: TRBJ1-2
d_call: .

cdr3_nt: TGTGCCAGCAGTTTCGGGGCGAAGAGGGAGACCCAGTACTTC
cdr3_aa: CASSFGAKRETQYF
v_call: TRBV28
clone_size: .
j_call: TRBJ2-5
d_call: .

cdr3_nt: TGTGCCAGCAGCGAAGAGGCGTCTAGCGGGAGGGCAGAGACCCAGTACTTC
cdr3_aa: CASSEEASSGRAETQYF
v_call: TRBV9
clone_size: .
j_call: TRBJ2-5
d_call: TRBD2

cdr3_nt: TGTGCCAGCAGTTCTGGGGGAGCGGATGAAAAACTGTTTTTT
cdr3_aa: CASSSGGADEKLFF
v_call: TRBV6-1
clone_size: .
j_call: TRBJ1-4
d_call: .

cdr3_nt: TGCAGCGTAGGACGCGTTCTGAGCACAGATACGCAGTATTTT
cdr3_aa: CSVGRVLSTDTQYF
v_call: TRBV29-1
clone_size: .
j_call: TRBJ2-3
d_call: .

cdr3_nt: TGTGCCACCAGCAGAGATCAGGGGAGTATCACTGAAGCTTTCTTT
cdr3_aa: CATSRDQGSITEAFF
v_call: TRBV15
clone_size: few
j_call: TRBJ1-1
d_call: .

cdr3_nt: TGTGCCAGCACCCCGCTAGGACTAGCCGGGACAGATACGCAGTATTTT
cdr3_aa: CASTPLGLAGTDTQYF
v_call: TRBV9
clone_size: .
j_call: TRBJ2-3
d_call: TRBD2

cdr3_nt: TGTGCCAGCAGCCCGGGGGAAGGGTTGAACACTGAAGCTTTCTTT
cdr3_aa: CASSPGEGLNTEAFF
v_call: TRBV7-9
clone_size: few
j_call: TRBJ1-1
d_call: .

cdr3_nt: TGCGCCAGCAGCTTAGGACTAGCGGGAGGGCCTCTCAATGAGCAGTTCTTC
cdr3_aa: CASSLGLAGGPLNEQFF
v_call: TRBV5-1
clone_size: .
j_call: TRBJ2-1
d_call: TRBD2

cdr3_nt: TGTGCCAGCAGCAGCCGGGACAGCACAGATACGCAGTATTTT
cdr3_aa: CASSSRDSTDTQYF
v_call: TRBV7-2
clone_size: .
j_call: TRBJ2-3
d_call: .

cdr3_nt: TGTGCCACCAGCAGAGAAAGGACAGGGGGCGCTTCCACAGATACGCAGTATTTT
cdr3_aa: CATSRERTGGASTDTQYF
v_call: TRBV15
clone_size: .
j_call: TRBJ2-3
d_call: TRBD1

cdr3_nt: TGCAGCGTTAGCGGGAGGGCCAACGACGAGCAGTACTTC
cdr3_aa: CSVSGRANDEQYF
v_call: TRBV29-1
clone_size: .
j_call: TRBJ2-7
d_call: TRBD2

cdr3_nt: TGCAGCGTCGCGGGGGTACTCCAAGAGACCCAGTACTTC
cdr3_aa: CSVAGVLQETQYF
v_call: TRBV29-1
clone_size: .
j_call: TRBJ2-5
d_call: TRBD2

cdr3_nt: TGTGCCAGTAGTATTTCGGCGGGCCCATACATTCAGTACTTC
cdr3_aa: CASSISAGPYIQYF
v_call: TRBV19
clone_size: .
j_call: TRBJ2-4
d_call: .

cdr3_nt: TGTGCCAGCAGCGTAGGAGGCAGCCTCTCTGGAAACACCATATATTTT
cdr3_aa: CASSVGGSLSGNTIYF
v_call: TRBV9
clone_size: .
j_call: TRBJ1-3
d_call: .

cdr3_nt: TGCAGCGTTCAGACAGGAGACTATGGCTACACCTTC
cdr3_aa: CSVQTGDYGYTF
v_call: TRBV29-1
clone_size: .
j_call: TRBJ1-2
d_call: .

cdr3_nt: TGTGCCAGCAGTGAACGGATAAGGCGGGACACCGGGGAGCTGTTTTTT
cdr3_aa: CASSERIRRDTGELFF
v_call: TRBV6-1
clone_size: .
j_call: TRBJ2-2
d_call: .

cdr3_nt: TGTGCCAGCTCAACGACAGACCAAGAGACCCAGTACTTC
cdr3_aa: CASSTTDQETQYF
v_call: TRBV18
clone_size: .
j_call: TRBJ2-5
d_call: .

cdr3_nt: TGTGCCAGCAGCCCAACTAGCGGGAGACTCCCAGATACGCAGTATTTT
cdr3_aa: CASSPTSGRLPDTQYF
v_call: TRBV27
clone_size: .
j_call: TRBJ2-3
d_call: TRBD2

cdr3_nt: TGTGCCTGGAGTCATAATAAAGGGACATCGAACACCGGGGAGCTGTTTTTT
cdr3_aa: CAWSHNKGTSNTGELFF
v_call: TRBV30
clone_size: .
j_call: TRBJ2-2
d_call: .

cdr3_nt: TGTGCCAGCAGTTGGAGCTCTGGGGCCAACGTCCTGACTTTC
cdr3_aa: CASSWSSGANVLTF
v_call: TRBV27
clone_size: .
j_call: TRBJ2-6
d_call: .

cdr3_nt: TGTGCCAGCAGTTTCGGGGGGGCCGCAGGCAATGAGCAGTTCTTC
cdr3_aa: CASSFGGAAGNEQFF
v_call: TRBV28
clone_size: .
j_call: TRBJ2-1
d_call: TRBD2

cdr3_nt: TGCGCCAGCAGCTTCTTCGCGGGAGTAAGCTACAATGAGCAGTTCTTC
cdr3_aa: CASSFFAGVSYNEQFF
v_call: TRBV5-1
clone_size: .
j_call: TRBJ2-1
d_call: TRBD2

cdr3_nt: TGTGCCAGTAGTATGTGGGGACAGACCAGCAATCAGCCCCAGCATTTT
cdr3_aa: CASSMWGQTSNQPQHF
v_call: TRBV19
clone_size: .
j_call: TRBJ1-5
d_call: TRBD1

cdr3_nt: TGCGCCAGCAGCCGGGACACCACGAACACTGAAGCTTTCTTT
cdr3_aa: CASSRDTTNTEAFF
v_call: TRBV5-1
clone_size: .
j_call: TRBJ1-1
d_call: .

cdr3_nt: TGTGCCAGCAGCCCCCAAGGGGTGGGAACTAATGAAAAACTGTTTTTT
cdr3_aa: CASSPQGVGTNEKLFF
v_call: TRBV11-2
clone_size: .
j_call: TRBJ1-4
d_call: .

cdr3_nt: TGTGCCAGTAGTCTATCATATGGCTACACCTTC
cdr3_aa: CASSLSYGYTF
v_call: TRBV19
clone_size: few
j_call: TRBJ1-2
d_call: .

cdr3_nt: TGCGCCAGCAGCTTGGAAGTGGGTGCCGATACGCAGTATTTT
cdr3_aa: CASSLEVGADTQYF
v_call: TRBV5-1
clone_size: .
j_call: TRBJ2-3
d_call: .

cdr3_nt: TGTGCCAGCAGTCCACATAGCGGGACGCCTACCTACGAGCAGTACTTC
cdr3_aa: CASSPHSGTPTYEQYF
v_call: TRBV28
clone_size: .
j_call: TRBJ2-7
d_call: TRBD2

cdr3_nt: TGTGCCAGTAGGGACTCTGGGGCCAACGTCCTGACTTTC
cdr3_aa: CASRDSGANVLTF
v_call: TRBV2
clone_size: once
j_call: TRBJ2-6
d_call: .

cdr3_nt: TGTGCCAGCAGTTACTCGGCTAACTCCTACGAGCAGTACTTC
cdr3_aa: CASSYSANSYEQYF
v_call: TRBV6-5
clone_size: .
j_call: TRBJ2-7
d_call: .

cdr3_nt: TGTGCCAGCAGCTCACGCCGCCACGTCCCTCCGGGCACCATATATTTT
cdr3_aa: CASSSRRHVPPGTIYF
v_call: TRBV7-2
clone_size: .
j_call: TRBJ1-3
d_call: .

cdr3_nt: TGTGCCAGCAGCTCCAGCGCCACTAGCGGGATCCAAGAGACCCAGTACTTC
cdr3_aa: CASSSSATSGIQETQYF
v_call: TRBV7-8
clone_size: .
j_call: TRBJ2-5
d_call: TRBD2